These 8 T cell receptor beta chains were all obtained from the same sample, sequenced in a study of shared clonotypes between healthy human individuals. Clones were sequenced by immunoSEQ multiplex PCR, and TCRdb holds only the in-frame ones, with some missing. The sample has roughly 2.2 million clones; roughly 92% are singletons. The material sequenced was naive CD4+ T cells from PBMCs. The sample's subset: CD45RA+ positively selected. The receptor source for this set is a man between 18 and 35 years old in good health. Some clones in this sample may be carry-over from other donors' samples.

Turning to this clone: In the same sample, other DNA sequences code for this CDR3. The genes are TRBV28 and TRBJ2-7; D is possibly TRBD1 (6 bases). The ends were cut back, 2 bases at V and 3 bases at J, with 8 bases in the middle. The CDR3 is 13 amino acids. The germline CDR1 and CDR2 sequences are MDHEN and SYDVKM. CDR3 nucleotide sequence: TGTGCCAGCAGTTTAGGGACAAGCTACGAGCAGTACTTC. This sequence encodes CASSLGTSYEQYF.

This chain joins TRBV19 and TRBJ2-1, with D possibly being TRBD2 (6 bases). The CDR3 is made up of 14 amino acids. Trimming cost V 4 bases and J 10 bases, with 17 bases left between them. From germline, CDR1 is LNHDA and CDR2 SQIVND (reference sequence). As DNA, the CDR3 is TGTGCCAGTAGTACCCAACTAGCAGTTGGGGAGCAGTTCTTC. This codes for CASSTQLAVGEQFF.

The gene calls are TRBV7-9 and TRBJ2-2; D may correspond to TRBD1 or TRBD2 (5 bases each). Germline assignment: CDR1 SEHNR and CDR2 FQNEAQ (reference sequence). CDR3 length equals 15 residues. Trimming stripped 1 base from V and 7 bases from J, with 13 bases between. The CDR3 here is CASSLVLGAGGELFF. CDR3 nucleotides: TGTGCCAGCAGCTTAGTTCTCGGGGCCGGCGGGGAGCTGTTTTTT. Looking up the rest from reference TRBV7-9 and TRBJ2-2 gives the full variable domain: DTGVSQNPRHKITKRGQNVTFRCDPISEHNRLYWYRQTLGQGPEFLTYFQNEAQLEKSRLLSDRFSAERPKGSFSTLEIQRTEQGDSAMYLCASSLVLGAGGELFFGEGSRLTVL.

The chain couples TRBV7-2 to TRBJ2-3, with 7 nucleotides matching TRBD1. Losses at the gene ends were 1 base for V and 2 bases for J; bases not matched to a gene: 3. CDR1 is SGHTA and CDR2 is FQGNSA in the germline V gene. This CDR3 is 15 amino acids long. Here the CDR3 DNA reads TGTGCCAGCAGCTTAGGACAGGGTTCCACAGATACGCAGTATTTT. It codes for CASSLGQGSTDTQYF.

The chain employs TRBV28 and TRBJ1-5; 7 nucleotides line up with TRBD1. J was trimmed by 6 bases and V by 5 bases; bases with no gene match: 13. CDR1 is MDHEN and CDR2 is SYDVKM in the germline V gene. The CDR3 is 16 residues long. CDR3 coding DNA: TGTGCCAGCAGTCCCGGGACAAGGGGGCGAGGTCAGCCCCAGCATTTT. Its protein is CASSPGTRGRGQPQHF.

V usage is TRBV6-6 and J usage is TRBJ2-5; D is unresolved. This CDR3 has 12 amino acids. Trimming cost V 6 bases and J 5 bases, with 10 bases left between them. The germline gives CDR1 MNHNY, CDR2 SVGAGI (reference sequence). CDR3 sequence reads: CASRTGVETQYF. Written as DNA, the CDR3 is TGTGCCAGCAGGACGGGTGTGGAGACCCAGTACTTC.

This chain uses TRBV27 with TRBJ2-5; D is uncertain. The length of the CDR3 is 13 residues. Germline V gene data show CDR1 as MNHEY and CDR2 as SMNVEV (reference sequence). The germline V and J ends were trimmed by 2 bases and 5 bases, with 9 bases remaining between them. This CDR3 reads CASSLRLGETQYF. CDR3 coding DNA: TGTGCCAGCAGTTTAAGGCTCGGGGAGACCCAGTACTTC.

V usage is TRBV4-1 and J usage is TRBJ2-3, with D possibly being TRBD2 (6 bases). The germline V gene encodes CDR1 MGHRA and CDR2 YSYEKL. Between the trimmed V and J ends, which lost 3 bases and 2 bases, there was a span of 18 bases. The CDR3 has 17 amino acids. CDR3 bases: TGCGCCAGCAGCCAGAGATATGGCGGGCGGGACACAGATACGCAGTATTTT. Translating gives CASSQRYGGRDTDTQYF.